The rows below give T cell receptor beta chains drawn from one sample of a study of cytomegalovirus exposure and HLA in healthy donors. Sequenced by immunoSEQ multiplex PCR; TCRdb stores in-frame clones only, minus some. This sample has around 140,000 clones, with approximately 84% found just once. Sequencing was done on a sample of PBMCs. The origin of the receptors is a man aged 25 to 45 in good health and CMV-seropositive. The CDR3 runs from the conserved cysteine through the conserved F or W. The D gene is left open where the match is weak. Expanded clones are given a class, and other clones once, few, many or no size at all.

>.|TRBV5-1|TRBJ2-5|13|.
CASSLAGAETQYF
TGCGCCAGCAGCTTGGCAGGGGCTGAGACCCAGTACTTC
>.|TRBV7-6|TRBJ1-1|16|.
CASSLAEVKLNTEAFF
TGTGCCAGCAGCTTAGCGGAGGTAAAGCTGAACACTGAAGCTTTCTTT
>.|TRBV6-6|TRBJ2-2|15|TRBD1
CASRRDRASTGELFF
TGTGCCAGCAGACGGGACAGGGCGAGTACCGGGGAGCTGTTTTTT
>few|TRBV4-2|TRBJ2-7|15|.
CASSQDGEVTDEQYF
TGTGCCAGCAGCCAAGATGGGGAGGTAACCGACGAGCAGTACTTC
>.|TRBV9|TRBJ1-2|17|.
CASSVGGHQPSNYGYTF
TGTGCCAGCAGCGTGGGCGGACACCAGCCCTCTAACTATGGCTACACCTTC
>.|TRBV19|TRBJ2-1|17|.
CASSNPPRTVMYNEQFF
TGTGCCAGTAGTAACCCCCCGAGGACAGTGATGTACAATGAGCAGTTCTTC
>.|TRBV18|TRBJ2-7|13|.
CASSGGEDSEQYF
TGTGCCAGCTCCGGTGGAGAGGATAGCGAGCAGTACTTC
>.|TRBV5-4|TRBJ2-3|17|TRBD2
CASSPGTSGRGTDTQYF
TGTGCCAGCAGCCCCGGGACTAGCGGGAGGGGCACAGATACGCAGTATTTT
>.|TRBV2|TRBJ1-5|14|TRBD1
CASSGQGSNQPQHF
TGTGCCAGCAGTGGACAGGGGAGCAATCAGCCCCAGCATTTT
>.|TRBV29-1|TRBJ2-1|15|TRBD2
CSVVIVAGAYNEQFF
TGCAGCGTTGTAATAGTAGCGGGGGCCTACAATGAGCAGTTCTTC
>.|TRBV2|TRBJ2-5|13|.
CASSGTSQETQYF
TGTGCCAGCAGTGGGACTTCACAAGAGACCCAGTACTTC
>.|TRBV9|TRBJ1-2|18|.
CASTSLADLPRGNYGYTF
TGTGCCAGCACCAGTCTGGCCGATTTACCCAGGGGTAACTATGGCTACACCTTC
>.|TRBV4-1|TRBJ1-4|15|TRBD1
CASSQGRGLDEKLFF
TGCGCCAGCAGCCAAGGCAGGGGGCTAGATGAAAAACTGTTTTTT
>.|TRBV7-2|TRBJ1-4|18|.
CASSPHTVQGLANEKLFF
TGTGCCAGCAGCCCGCATACCGTACAGGGTCTGGCTAATGAAAAACTGTTTTTT
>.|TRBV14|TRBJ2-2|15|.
CASSQAVGAPGELFF
TGTGCCAGCAGCCAAGCGGTAGGGGCGCCCGGGGAGCTGTTTTTT
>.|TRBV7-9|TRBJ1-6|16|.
CASSLAQGEAGSPLHF
TGTGCCAGCAGCTTAGCGCAAGGGGAGGCAGGGTCACCCCTCCACTTT
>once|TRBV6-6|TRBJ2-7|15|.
CASSFEGLGAPEQYF
TGTGCCAGCAGTTTCGAGGGACTCGGGGCTCCGGAGCAGTACTTC
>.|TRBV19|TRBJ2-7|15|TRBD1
CASSVRTGAYYEQYF
TGTGCCAGTAGTGTCCGGACAGGGGCTTACTACGAGCAGTACTTC
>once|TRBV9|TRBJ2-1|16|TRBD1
CASSVQTGGFYNEQFF
TGTGCCAGCAGCGTCCAGACAGGGGGCTTTTACAATGAGCAGTTCTTC
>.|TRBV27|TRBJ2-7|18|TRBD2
CASSLTTTSAGGLYEQYF
TGTGCCAGCAGTCTAACGACCACCTCAGCGGGGGGGCTCTACGAGCAGTACTTC
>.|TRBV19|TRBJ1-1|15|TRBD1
CASSSRDRLNTEAFF
TGTGCCAGTAGTTCGCGGGACAGGTTGAACACTGAAGCTTTCTTT
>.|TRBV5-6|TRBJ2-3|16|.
CASSWLADYRLDTQYF
TGTGCCAGCAGCTGGTTAGCGGACTACCGATTAGATACGCAGTATTTT
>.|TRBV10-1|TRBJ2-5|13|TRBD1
CASSGDRVGTQYF
TGCGCCAGCAGTGGGGACAGGGTTGGGACCCAGTACTTC
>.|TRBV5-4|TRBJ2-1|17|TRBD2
CASSLASGRPKGNEQFF
TGTGCCAGCAGCTTGGCTAGCGGGAGGCCCAAGGGGAATGAGCAGTTCTTC
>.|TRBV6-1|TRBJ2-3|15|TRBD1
CASSIPGQRTDTQYF
TGTGCCAGCAGCATACCGGGACAGAGAACTGATACGCAGTATTTT
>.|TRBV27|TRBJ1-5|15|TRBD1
CASSLTGGAGQPQHF
TGTGCCAGCAGTTTAACAGGGGGCGCAGGGCAGCCCCAGCATTTT
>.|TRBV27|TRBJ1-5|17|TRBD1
CASSLGVPGGTNQPQHF
TGTGCCAGCAGTTTAGGGGTCCCAGGGGGGACCAATCAGCCCCAGCATTTT
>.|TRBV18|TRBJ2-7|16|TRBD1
CASSPLGTGTGYEQYF
TGTGCCAGCTCACCCCTTGGGACAGGGACAGGCTACGAGCAGTACTTC
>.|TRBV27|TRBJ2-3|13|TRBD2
CASSWEGVDTQYF
TGTGCCAGCAGTTGGGAGGGAGTAGATACGCAGTATTTT
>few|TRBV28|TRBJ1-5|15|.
CASSSSQGSNQPQHF
TGTGCCAGCAGTTCTTCTCAGGGGAGCAATCAGCCCCAGCATTTT
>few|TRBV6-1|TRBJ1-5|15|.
CASRPSGGGNQPQHF
TGTGCCAGCAGACCCTCGGGCGGCGGGAATCAGCCCCAGCATTTT
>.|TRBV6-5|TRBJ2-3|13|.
CASSSPLSDTQYF
TGTGCCAGCAGTTCCCCTTTATCAGATACGCAGTATTTT
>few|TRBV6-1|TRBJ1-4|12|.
CATEGSGEKLFF
TGTGCCACCGAAGGGTCGGGGGAAAAACTGTTTTTT
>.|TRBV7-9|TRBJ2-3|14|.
CASSPSRGTDTQYF
TGTGCCAGCAGCCCCTCCCGGGGCACAGATACGCAGTATTTT
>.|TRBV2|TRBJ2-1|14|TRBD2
CASSPPSGVNEQFF
TGTGCCAGCAGTCCTCCTAGCGGGGTGAATGAGCAGTTCTTC
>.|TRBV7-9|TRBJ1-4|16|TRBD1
CASSTSSGTGHEKLFF
TGTGCCAGCAGCACATCCTCCGGGACAGGGCATGAAAAACTGTTTTTT
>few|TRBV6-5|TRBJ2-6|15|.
CASSHKGSGANVLTF
TGTGCCAGCAGTCATAAGGGGTCTGGGGCCAACGTCCTGACTTTC
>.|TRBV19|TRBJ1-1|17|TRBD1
CASSTRQGRRMNTEAFF
TGTGCCAGTAGTACCCGACAGGGGAGGAGGATGAACACTGAAGCTTTCTTT
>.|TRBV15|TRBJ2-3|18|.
CATSRDREGRPSTDTQYF
TGTGCCACCAGCAGAGATCGGGAAGGACGCCCTAGCACAGATACGCAGTATTTT
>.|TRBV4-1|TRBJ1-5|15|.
CASSQGYTRAGTQHF
TGCGCCAGCAGCCAAGGATATACGAGGGCGGGGACCCAGCATTTT
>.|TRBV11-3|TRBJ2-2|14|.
CASSLVTATGELFF
TGTGCCAGCAGCTTAGTCACAGCCACAGGGGAGCTGTTTTTT
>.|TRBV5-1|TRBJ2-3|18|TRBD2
CASSSTSGGAGRADTQYF
TGCGCCAGCAGCTCCACTAGCGGGGGGGCCGGGCGGGCAGATACGCAGTATTTT
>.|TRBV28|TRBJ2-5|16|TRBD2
CASSLGGDGGQETQYF
TGTGCCAGCAGTTTAGGGGGGGACGGGGGCCAAGAGACCCAGTACTTC
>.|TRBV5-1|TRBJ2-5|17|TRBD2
CASSLGTSGEKEETQYF
TGCGCCAGCAGCTTGGGGACTAGCGGGGAAAAGGAGGAGACCCAGTACTTC
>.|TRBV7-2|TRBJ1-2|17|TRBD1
CASSFYLHGTATYGYTF
TGTGCCAGCAGCTTTTACCTTCACGGGACAGCCACCTATGGCTACACCTTC
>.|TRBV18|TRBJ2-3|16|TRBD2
CASSPPTSGGPLTQYF
TGTGCCAGCTCACCTCCGACTAGCGGGGGACCCCTCACGCAGTATTTT
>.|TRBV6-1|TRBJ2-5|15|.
CASSELQGTQETQYF
TGTGCCAGCAGTGAACTACAGGGTACCCAAGAGACCCAGTACTTC
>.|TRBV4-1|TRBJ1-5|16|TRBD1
CASSQEAAQGDQPQHF
TGCGCCAGCAGCCAAGAAGCAGCCCAGGGGGATCAGCCCCAGCATTTT
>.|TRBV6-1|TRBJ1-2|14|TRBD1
CAPSRDSFNYGYTF
TGTGCCCCATCCCGGGACAGCTTTAACTATGGCTACACCTTC
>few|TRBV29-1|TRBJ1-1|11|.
CSARENTEAFF
TGCAGCGCCAGGGAGAACACTGAAGCTTTCTTT
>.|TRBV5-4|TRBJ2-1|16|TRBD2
CASSPTSGRTYNEQFF
TGTGCCAGCAGCCCTACGAGCGGGAGGACCTACAATGAGCAGTTCTTC
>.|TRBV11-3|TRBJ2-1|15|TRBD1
CASSSPGTGRDEQFF
TGTGCCAGCAGCTCCCCAGGGACAGGCAGGGATGAGCAGTTCTTC
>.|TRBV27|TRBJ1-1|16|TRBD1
CASSSRTGGRRTEAFF
TGTGCCAGCAGTTCAAGGACAGGGGGCAGGCGGACTGAAGCTTTCTTT
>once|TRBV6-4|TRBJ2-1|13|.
CASRARPYNEQFF
TGTGCCAGCAGGGCTAGACCCTACAATGAGCAGTTCTTC
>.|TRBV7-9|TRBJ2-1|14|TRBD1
CASSLGQGGNEQFF
TGTGCCAGCAGCCTAGGACAGGGAGGTAATGAGCAGTTCTTC